The 29 T cell receptor beta chains below all came from one sample that was sequenced in a study of control samples from healthy donors and cancer patients. Some clones are missing from TCRdb's copy, which holds only in-frame ones; the method was immunoSEQ multiplex PCR. Altogether under 300,000 clones are present, about four fifths being singletons, with the ten largest covering roughly 14%. The material sequenced was PBMCs. All receptors derive from a woman between 55 and 75 years old with lung cancer.

This clone was recorded a few times. The chain links TRBV11-2 to TRBJ2-7, with unresolved D. Looked up from germline, CDR1 is SGHAT and CDR2 is FQNNGV. This CDR3 is 15 amino acids long. The V gene lost 4 bases and the J gene lost 3 bases, with 16 bases spanning the gap. The DNA for the CDR3 is TGTGCCAGCAGCTACTTAATCCGCGGCAACTACGAGCAGTACTTC. Its protein is CASSYLIRGNYEQYF.

The chain combines TRBV4-2 with TRBJ2-3, with TRBD2 identical over 8 bases. V dropped 0 bases and J dropped 1; count of bases not matched to a gene: 6. Germline CDR1 LGHNA, CDR2 YNFKEQ. The CDR3 is 17 amino acids. The CDR3, as DNA: TGTGCCAGCAGCCAAGATTTGAGTAGCGGGGGCACAGATACGCAGTATTTT. Translation gives CASSQDLSSGGTDTQYF.

The gene calls are TRBV18 and TRBJ1-6; 8 bases are shared with TRBD1. V trimming: 6 bases; J trimming: 0 bases; junction bases outside the gene matches: 13. The CDR3 has 19 residues. The germline CDR1 and CDR2 sequences are KGHSH and LQKENI. The CDR3 nucleotides read TGTGCCAGCTCCCAAGGACAGGGAGTAAAAAGCTCCTATAATTCACCCCTCCACTTT. It is translated as CASSQGQGVKSSYNSPLHF.

DNA for the CDR3: TGTGCCAGCAGTGAACCCCAGTTTAAAAGAAATGAGCAGTTCTTC. This gives the protein CASSEPQFKRNEQFF. The chain employs TRBV2 and TRBJ2-1, with D unresolved. V was trimmed by 2 bases and J by 7 bases, leaving 15 bases between them. This CDR3 spans 15 amino acids. Germline loops: CDR1 SNHLY, CDR2 FYNNEI.

This clone appeared a single time. This chain connects TRBV5-1 to TRBJ2-5; no firm D call. The V end lost 1 base, the J end lost 1 base, and 8 bases lay between the germline ends. The germline V gene encodes CDR1 SGHRS and CDR2 YFSETQ. This CDR3 comprises 14 residues. The CDR3 DNA reads as TGCGCCAGCAGCTTGTTTCAGGTCCAAGAGACCCAGTACTTC. Translating it yields CASSLFQVQETQYF.

This clone has only one observation. The chain recombines TRBV28 with TRBJ1-5; a weak D match, TRBD1 (5 bases). CDR1 is MDHEN and CDR2 is SYDVKM in the germline V gene. The CDR3 length is 12 residues. Trimming shortened V by 4 bases and J by 7 bases, and 8 bases separated the two germline ends. The CDR3 loop is CASSWGGQPQHF. Written as DNA, the CDR3 is TGTGCCAGCAGTTGGGGGGGACAGCCCCAGCATTTT. Based on the CDR3 plus reference TRBV28 and TRBJ1-5, the full variable domain is DVKVTQSSRYLVKRTGEKVFLECVQDMDHENMFWYRQDPGLGLRLIYFSYDVKMKEKGDIPEGYSVSREKKERFSLILESASTNQTSMYLCASSWGGQPQHFGDGTRLSIL.

The V and J genes are TRBV3-1 (or the pseudogene TRBV3-2) and TRBJ2-7; 7 bases agree with TRBD1. This CDR3 has 14 residues. The junction had 6 bases not matched to a gene; V was cut back by 5 bases and J by 2 bases. The germline CDR1 and CDR2 sequences are LGHDT and YNNKEL (reference sequence). CDR3 residues: CASSDRDRAYEQYF. CDR3 DNA sequence: TGTGCCAGCAGCGACCGGGACAGAGCCTACGAGCAGTACTTC.

The V and J genes are TRBV7-6 and TRBJ2-2; D possibly corresponds to TRBD1 (5 bases). The V and J ends lost 5 bases and 2 bases respectively, with 15 bases between them. The germline CDR1 and CDR2 sequences are SGHVS and FNYEAQ. This CDR3 region has 16 residues. CDR3 sequence reads: CASSNQLQGNTGELFF. The CDR3, as DNA: TGTGCCAGCAGCAACCAATTGCAGGGAAACACCGGGGAGCTGTTTTTT.

The V gene is TRBV6-1, the J gene TRBJ2-3, with 9 bases identical to TRBD2. The CDR3 is 17 amino acids. From germline, CDR1 is MNHNS and CDR2 SASEGT. The junction had 6 bases not matched to a gene; V was cut back by 0 bases and J by 2 bases. CDR3 sequence reads: CASSEAASGVFTDTQYF. The CDR3 DNA sequence: TGTGCCAGCAGTGAAGCGGCTAGCGGGGTTTTCACAGATACGCAGTATTTT.

V and J are TRBV27 and TRBJ2-1, with D perhaps matching TRBD2 (6 bases). This CDR3 is 14 amino acids long. V was clipped by 4 bases and J by 8 bases, with 15 bases between them. Per the germline V gene, CDR1 is MNHEY and CDR2 is SMNVEV (reference sequence). CDR3 sequence (DNA): TGTGCCAGCAGTTATTTCGGGGGTTACGATGAGCAGTTCTTC. This gives the protein CASSYFGGYDEQFF.

The CDR3 reads CASSLAVETREKLFF. The CDR3 region has the DNA TGTGCCAGCAGCCTTGCGGTGGAGACCCGTGAAAAACTGTTTTTT. This chain connects TRBV4-2 to TRBJ1-4, with no clear D. Germline assignment: CDR1 LGHNA and CDR2 YNFKEQ. The CDR3 is 15 residues long. V lost 4 bases to trimming and J lost 7 bases, with 16 bases between them.

The chain is built from TRBV10-2 and TRBJ2-3, with D perhaps TRBD1 or TRBD2 (6 bases each). The length of the CDR3 is 15 residues. Trimming removed 8 bases at V and 6 bases at J, with 21 bases between. Germline values: CDR1 WSHSY, CDR2 SAAADI. This CDR3 reads CASLGGPIQGDTQYF. The DNA of the CDR3 is TGCGCCAGCTTGGGGGGTCCGATCCAGGGGGATACGCAGTATTTT.

This clone was counted only a few times. This chain links TRBV11-2 with TRBJ1-5; 7 bases map to TRBD1. J was trimmed by 5 bases and V by 5 bases; bases with no gene match: 3. The CDR3 is 13 residues long. From germline, CDR1 is SGHAT and CDR2 FQNNGV. The CDR3 loop reads CASSLDRDQPQHF. The CDR3 DNA follows: TGTGCCAGCAGCCTTGACAGGGATCAGCCCCAGCATTTT.

In this sample, this clone turned up once. J is TRBJ2-1 and V is TRBV19; D may be TRBD2 (6 bases). CDR3 size: 16 residues. V was shortened by 6 bases and J by 2 bases, with 17 bases between the two germline ends. The germline V gene has CDR1 LNHDA and CDR2 SQIVND (reference sequence). The CDR3 protein is CASSIAGSHPYNEQFF. The CDR3 DNA sequence: TGTGCCAGTAGCATCGCGGGGAGCCACCCCTACAATGAGCAGTTCTTC.

The V gene is TRBV7-3, the J gene TRBJ2-6; possibly TRBD1 or TRBD2 for D (5 bases each). The CDR3 has 16 residues. V was cut by 8 bases and J by 0 bases, with 14 bases left in between. Looked up from germline, CDR1 is SGHTA and CDR2 is FQGTGA. The DNA for the CDR3 is TGTGCCAGCTCTCCCGTGGGGACCTCTGGGGCCAACGTCCTGACTTTC. Translated: CASSPVGTSGANVLTF. Full variable domain (missing parts from reference TRBV7-3 and TRBJ2-6): GAGVSQTPSNKVTEKGKYVELRCDPISGHTALYWYRQSLGQGPEFLIYFQGTGAADDSGLPNDRFFAVRPEGSVSTLKIQRTERGDSAVYLCASSPVGTSGANVLTFGAGSRLTVL.

This clone has just a few counts. This sequence joins TRBV6-6 and TRBJ1-5; D might be TRBD1 (5 bases). Germline CDR1 MNHNY, CDR2 SVGAGI (reference sequence). Trimming removed 1 base at V and 7 bases at J, with 14 bases between. The length of the CDR3 is 15 residues. CDR3 residues: CASSYFLGRGQPQHF. CDR3 DNA sequence: TGTGCCAGCAGTTACTTCCTGGGGAGGGGCCAGCCCCAGCATTTT.

This clone came up once. The chain joins TRBV6-2 or TRBV6-3 to TRBJ2-1, with 10 bases matching TRBD2. The CDR3 has 15 residues. V lost 2 bases and J lost 5; bases outside the gene matches: 3. Germline loops: CDR1 MNHEY, CDR2 SVGEGT. CDR3: CASSYVGTSDNEQFF. DNA for the CDR3: TGTGCCAGCAGTTACGTGGGGACTAGCGACAATGAGCAGTTCTTC.

The chain has TRBV19 and TRBJ1-2; a possible D gene is TRBD1 (6 bases). The V end was cut by 7 bases, the J end by 4 bases, with 19 bases between. The CDR3 covers 15 residues. Per the germline V gene, CDR1 is LNHDA and CDR2 is SQIVND (reference sequence). In DNA, the CDR3 is TGTGCCAGTAATACCGCGTACAGGGAAGTCTATGGCTACACCTTC. It yields the protein CASNTAYREVYGYTF.

The rearrangement links TRBV19 to TRBJ1-1; no clear D gene. With 6 bases removed from V and 0 bases from J, the gap between germline ends came to 8 bases. In germline, CDR1 is LNHDA, CDR2 SQIVND (reference sequence). The CDR3 consists of 13 residues. DNA of the CDR3: TGTGCCAGTAGACGATTAGTGAACACTGAAGCTTTCTTT. Its protein is CASRRLVNTEAFF. Drawing the rest from reference TRBV19 and TRBJ1-1, the complete variable domain is DGGITQSPKYLFRKEGQNVTLSCEQNLNHDAMYWYRQDPGQGLRLIYYSQIVNDFQKGDIAEGYSVSREKKESFPLTVTSAQKNPTAFYLCASRRLVNTEAFFGQGTRLTVV.

The chain recombines TRBV27 with TRBJ2-5; a possible D gene is TRBD2 (6 bases). Germline V gives CDR1 MNHEY, CDR2 SMNVEV (reference sequence). The CDR3 is made up of 16 amino acids. V lost 6 bases to trimming and J lost 1 base, with 18 bases between them. CDR3 sequence (DNA): TGTGCCAGCAGCCTCGGTGGGGGAGGTTTCCAAGAGACCCAGTACTTC. This encodes CASSLGGGGFQETQYF.

Of note for this clone: The same CDR3 also results from other DNA sequences found in this sample. V is TRBV2 and J is TRBJ2-5; 10 nucleotides agree with TRBD2. V trimming: 2 bases; J trimming: 0 bases; junction bases outside the gene matches: 3. Germline V gives CDR1 SNHLY, CDR2 FYNNEI. This CDR3 comprises 16 residues. The CDR3 nucleotides are TGTGCCAGCAGTGAATCGAGCGGGAGGGACCAAGAGACCCAGTACTTC. Translated, it gives CASSESSGRDQETQYF.

This clone was seen more than once but under ten times. V usage is TRBV6-5 and J usage is TRBJ2-7, with D possibly TRBD1 on 6 matching bases. V lost 6 bases and J 7 bases, leaving 10 bases between the germline ends. The CDR3 sequence is 11 residues long. CDR1 is MNHEY and CDR2 is SVGAGI in the germline V gene. CDR3 bases: TGTGCCAGCAGCAGGGGTTGGGAGCAGTACTTC. Protein sequence: CASSRGWEQYF.

V and J are TRBV27 and TRBJ2-1; D ambiguous. V was cut by 2 bases and J by 0 bases, with 5 bases left in between. Germline V gene lookup returns CDR1 MNHEY and CDR2 SMNVEV (reference sequence). The CDR3 totals 14 residues. DNA of the CDR3: TGTGCCAGCAGTTTACAGAGCTCCTACAATGAGCAGTTCTTC. Translating it yields CASSLQSSYNEQFF.

The gene calls are TRBV5-1 and TRBJ2-2; possible D gene TRBD1, 6 bases. The CDR3 has 14 residues. The V end lost 0 bases, the J end lost 6 bases, and 9 bases lay between the germline ends. Germline V gene lookup returns CDR1 SGHRS and CDR2 YFSETQ. In DNA form, the CDR3 reads TGCGCCAGCAGCTTGGATGGGGGCGCCGGGGAGCTGTTTTTT. Protein: CASSLDGGAGELFF.

As concerns this clone: A junction end diverges from the germline sequence, so it may reflect a read error. V and J are TRBV6-1 and TRBJ1-5; D uncertain. Germline values: CDR1 MNHNS, CDR2 SASEGT. There are 16 residues in the CDR3. CDR3 coding DNA: TGTGCCAGCAGTGAACACCTTGGTGATAGCGATCAGCCCCAGCATTTT. Its translation: CASSEHLGDSDQPQHF.

The chain carries TRBV7-9 and TRBJ1-3; D uncertain. V was clipped by 1 base and J by 2 bases, with 12 bases between them. The germline V gene has CDR1 SEHNR and CDR2 FQNEAQ (reference sequence). The CDR3 contains 16 residues. In DNA, the CDR3 is TGTGCCAGCAGCTTAGAGTTCCCACGCCCTGGAAACACCATATATTTT. It translates to CASSLEFPRPGNTIYF.

CDR3 sequence (DNA): TGCGCCAGCAGCTTAATACAGCGGGAGAAAGATGAGCAGTTCTTC. It specifies CASSLIQREKDEQFF. The chain is built from TRBV5-1 and TRBJ2-1; TRBD2 matches at 8 bases. The CDR3 length is 15 residues. The ends lost 2 bases at V and 8 bases at J; junction bases unmatched: 9. The V gene's germline CDR1 is SGHRS and CDR2 YFSETQ.

The chain uses TRBV5-1 and TRBJ1-2; D gene ambiguous. The CDR3 runs to 14 residues. The germline CDR1 and CDR2 sequences are SGHRS and YFSETQ. Deletions cut 3 bases from V and 5 bases from J, with 14 bases between. CDR3 loop: CASSSDLNGYGYTF. CDR3 bases: TGCGCCAGCAGCTCGGACCTAAACGGGTATGGCTACACCTTC.

The rearrangement uses TRBV6-5 and TRBJ2-3; perhaps TRBD2 as D (6 bases). The CDR3 runs to 11 residues. Germline V gene data show CDR1 as MNHEY and CDR2 as SVGAGI. Trimming shortened V by 8 bases and J by 9 bases, and 12 bases separated the two germline ends. The CDR3 protein is CASRWGDTQYF. The CDR3 DNA reads TGTGCCAGCCGCTGGGGGGACACGCAGTATTTT.